A selection of T cell receptor beta chains follows, all from one sample in a study of cytomegalovirus exposure and HLA in healthy donors. Sequencing was performed with immunoSEQ multiplex PCR; in TCRdb, only in-frame clones are kept and a portion is missing. The table shows 140,000 or so clones, with around 10% occurring only once. The sequencing input was PBMCs. The receptors shown here come from a male donor in good health and CMV-seronegative. Both conserved end residues are part of each CDR3. The order of the fields is J gene, V gene, CDR3 protein.

>TRBJ2-7|TRBV10-3
CAISDLKGAYEQYF
>TRBJ2-1|TRBV7-7
CASSLANSNNEQFF
>TRBJ2-7|TRBV19
CASSMDNGGAFEQYF
>TRBJ2-7|TRBV11-2
CASSRGTSGAYEQYF
>TRBJ2-1|TRBV6-6
CASSYSGTGGFF
>TRBJ2-1|TRBV7-2
CASSFGLAPYNEQFF
>TRBJ1-1|TRBV10-3
CAISDSSTGSTEAFF
>TRBJ1-2|TRBV28
CASSLPQGSGRAGYTF
>TRBJ2-7|TRBV5-1
CACRQDSYEQYF
>TRBJ2-7|TRBV5-1
CASSLRQGAYEQYF
>TRBJ1-3|TRBV7-2
CASSSTVGGNTIYF
>TRBJ2-7|TRBV19
CASSPDNVDEQYF
>TRBJ1-4|TRBV2
CASSKQGANEKLFF
>TRBJ1-4|TRBV28
CASGSSGRGEKLFF
>TRBJ1-4|TRBV5-5
CASSRYRGQSEKLFF
>TRBJ2-1|TRBV5-4
CASSFIEGGRAGQFF
>TRBJ1-1|TRBV7-3
CASSPGLLNTEAFF
>TRBJ2-7|TRBV6-4
CASSVAGGVYEQYF
>TRBJ2-2|TRBV28
CASRLTGYTGELFF
>TRBJ1-3|TRBV6-5
CASSPAGGAGNTIYF
>TRBJ1-1|TRBV6-5
CATGQGVGTEAFF
>TRBJ1-2|TRBV7-9
CASSLGTQLGYGYTF
>TRBJ1-2|TRBV19
CASSTNLETGTRGYTF
>TRBJ2-7|TRBV7-9
CASSDGGNSVSYEQYF
>TRBJ2-7|TRBV11-2
CASSWDRSYEQYF
>TRBJ1-2|TRBV19
CASSNRYGYTF
>TRBJ2-2|TRBV19
CASSPNERVRDTGELFF
>TRBJ1-6|TRBV21-1
CASSKGRTGENSPLHF
>TRBJ1-2|TRBV7-2
CASSSGQPIF
>TRBJ1-4|TRBV7-9
CASSLLGQTTNEKLFF